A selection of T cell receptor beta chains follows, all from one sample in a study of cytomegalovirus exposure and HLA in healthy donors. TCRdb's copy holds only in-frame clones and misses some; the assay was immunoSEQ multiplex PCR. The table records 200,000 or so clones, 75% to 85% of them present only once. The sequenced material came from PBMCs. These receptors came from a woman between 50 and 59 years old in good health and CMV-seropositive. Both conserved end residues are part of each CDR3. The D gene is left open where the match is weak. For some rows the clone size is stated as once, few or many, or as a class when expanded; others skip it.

TGCGCCAGCAGCTTGGGACAGGGTCCTCTCGAGCAGTACTTC	CASSLGQGPLEQYF	TRBV5-1	TRBJ2-7	TRBD1	NA
TGTGCCAGCAGTGTTCGTTACGAGCAGTACTTC	CASSVRYEQYF	TRBV2	TRBJ2-7	NA	NA
TGTGCCAGTAGTCAGACAGGGGCGGGGGAGCAGTACTTC	CASSQTGAGEQYF	TRBV19	TRBJ2-7	TRBD1	NA
TGTGCCAGCAGCGTCACCCCAACAGGGGTCGGTGATGGCTACACCTTC	CASSVTPTGVGDGYTF	TRBV9	TRBJ1-2	TRBD1	few
TGTGCCAGCAACCAACTAGCCTACGAGCAGTACTTC	CASNQLAYEQYF	TRBV6-5	TRBJ2-7	NA	NA
TGTGCCAGCAGCTCGTCCGGGACAGCGACCTACGAGCAGTACTTC	CASSSSGTATYEQYF	TRBV5-6	TRBJ2-7	TRBD1	few
TGTGCCAGCAGTATAACTAGCGGAGCTTACAATGAGCAGTTCTTC	CASSITSGAYNEQFF	TRBV11-2	TRBJ2-1	TRBD2	NA
TGTGCCAGCAGTTACTCGATAGTGGAGGGTGAAGCTTTCTTT	CASSYSIVEGEAFF	TRBV6-6	TRBJ1-1	NA	NA
TGTGCCAGCAGTTTCAAGGGGCGGCCTTGGAAGACCCAGTACTTC	CASSFKGRPWKTQYF	TRBV28	TRBJ2-5	NA	NA
TGTGCCAGCGGTAGGGACACCCAAGAGACCCAGTACTTC	CASGRDTQETQYF	TRBV11-1	TRBJ2-5	NA	NA
TGTGCCAGCAGCTTAGTTCACGGGGGTAATGAGCAGTTCTTC	CASSLVHGGNEQFF	TRBV7-2	TRBJ2-1	NA	NA
TGTGCCAGCACCCAATCCGGCAGGTTCGATCAGCCCCAGCATTTT	CASTQSGRFDQPQHF	TRBV6-1	TRBJ1-5	NA	few
TGCAGTGATACAGGGAATCAGCCCCAGCATTTT	CSDTGNQPQHF	TRBV20-1	TRBJ1-5	NA	NA
TGTGCCAGCAGCCGCGGGGGGGCCTACGAGCAGTACTTC	CASSRGGAYEQYF	TRBV7-2	TRBJ2-7	TRBD2	NA
TGTGCCAGCTCACCACCAACAGGGAGCGCCTATGGCTACACCTTC	CASSPPTGSAYGYTF	TRBV18	TRBJ1-2	NA	NA
TGTGCCAGCTCATCCGGAACAGGGGTCTTCGGCTACACCTTC	CASSSGTGVFGYTF	TRBV18	TRBJ1-2	TRBD1	NA
TGCAGCGTTGCGGGGGACAGGGGAGGCGAGCAGTACTTC	CSVAGDRGGEQYF	TRBV29-1	TRBJ2-7	TRBD1	NA
TGTGCCAGCAGCTTAGCAGGGAGGGATGAAAAACTGTTTTTT	CASSLAGRDEKLFF	TRBV7-2	TRBJ1-4	NA	NA
TGTGCCAGCTCACCAGAGAAGGGGTTAAGGGTGACAGATACGCAGTATTTT	CASSPEKGLRVTDTQYF	TRBV18	TRBJ2-3	NA	NA
TGTGCCAGCAGCGTCAGTAGCGGGGGGCGGAAAACCGGGGAGCTGTTTTTT	CASSVSSGGRKTGELFF	TRBV9	TRBJ2-2	TRBD2	NA
TGTGCCAGTAGGTCAGGGGCAGGCAATCAGCCCCAGCATTTT	CASRSGAGNQPQHF	TRBV19	TRBJ1-5	NA	NA
TGTGCCAGCAGCCTAGACAGGGGAAATGGCTACACCTTC	CASSLDRGNGYTF	TRBV6-5	TRBJ1-2	TRBD1	NA
TGTGCTAGTGGTTTGCTGGGGAGGATTCTAACCTACGAGCAGTACTTC	CASGLLGRILTYEQYF	TRBV12-5	TRBJ2-7	NA	few
TGTGCCTGGTCCCGTGGGGAGGGAAGCACAGATACGCAGTATTTT	CAWSRGEGSTDTQYF	TRBV30	TRBJ2-3	TRBD2	NA
TGTGCCAGCAGCTTATCGAGAGGGACAGATACGCAGTATTTT	CASSLSRGTDTQYF	TRBV7-9	TRBJ2-3	NA	NA
TGTGCCAGCAGCCCCGGGTGGGGGGATTACAATGAGCAGTTCTTC	CASSPGWGDYNEQFF	TRBV13	TRBJ2-1	NA	NA
TGCGCCAGCTACGCTAGCGGAATCCAAGAGACCCAGTACTTC	CASYASGIQETQYF	TRBV5-1	TRBJ2-5	TRBD2	NA
TGTGCCAGCAGGATAGCGGGGGGGCCTCATACGCAGTATTTT	CASRIAGGPHTQYF	TRBV7-2	TRBJ2-3	TRBD2	NA
TGTGCCAGCAGCCTTAACGCCCGGGGGGATGAGCAGTTCTTC	CASSLNARGDEQFF	TRBV7-3	TRBJ2-1	TRBD2	NA
TGTGCCAGCAGTTTATCCGACAGGGGCTACGAGCAGTACTTC	CASSLSDRGYEQYF	TRBV27	TRBJ2-7	TRBD1	NA
TGTGCCAGCAGCTTACGCGGCGGGGGAGACAATGAGCAGTTCTTC	CASSLRGGGDNEQFF	TRBV7-7	TRBJ2-1	TRBD2	once
TGTGCCAGCAGTGCATCCGGGGGAACCGGGGAGCTGTTTTTT	CASSASGGTGELFF	TRBV6-1	TRBJ2-2	NA	few
TGTGCCAGCAGCTTAGGGACCCGTAGGGGGGGCTACACCTTC	CASSLGTRRGGYTF	TRBV11-2	TRBJ1-2	NA	NA
TGTGCCAGCAGTTTGACAGGGAACACCGGGGAGCTGTTTTTT	CASSLTGNTGELFF	TRBV6-5	TRBJ2-2	NA	NA
TGTGCCAGTAGTATGGACAGCATCAATCAGCCCCAGCATTTT	CASSMDSINQPQHF	TRBV19	TRBJ1-5	NA	NA
TGTGCCAGCAGCGAAGTTAGCGGGAGAGGAGATACGCAGTATTTT	CASSEVSGRGDTQYF	TRBV2	TRBJ2-3	TRBD2	NA
TGTGCCAGCAGCGTAGGAGGGAAACCTAGCACAGATACGCAGTATTTT	CASSVGGKPSTDTQYF	TRBV9	TRBJ2-3	NA	NA
TGTGCCAGCAGCTGGCGACAGGCACCCACAGATACGCAGTATTTT	CASSWRQAPTDTQYF	TRBV5-8	TRBJ2-3	NA	NA
TGTGCCAGCAGCCCTCCGGGACTAGTCTACGAGCAGTACTTC	CASSPPGLVYEQYF	TRBV5-5	TRBJ2-7	TRBD2	NA
TGCGCCAGCAGCTTGGATGGACAGGGGGTTGAAAAACTGTTTTTT	CASSLDGQGVEKLFF	TRBV5-1	TRBJ1-4	TRBD1	NA
TGTGCCAGCAGCAAAGGACAGTCGATACTCTACGAGCAGTACTTC	CASSKGQSILYEQYF	TRBV28	TRBJ2-7	NA	NA
TGTGCCAGCACCTCAAGGGGGGGGAGCACAGATACGCAGTATTTT	CASTSRGGSTDTQYF	TRBV7-9	TRBJ2-3	NA	NA
TGCGCCAGCAGCCAAGAACGCGGGCCTGGGGGGGAGGTGTTGATAACTGAAGCTTTCTTT	CASSQERGPGGEVLITEAFF	TRBV4-1	TRBJ1-1	NA	NA
TGTGCCAGCAGGAATCAGGGGACCACTGAAGCTTTCTTT	CASRNQGTTEAFF	TRBV11-2	TRBJ1-1	NA	NA
TGTGCCAGCACCTCGGGGGGAGGGGTCGCTGGGGCCAACGTCCTGACTTTC	CASTSGGGVAGANVLTF	TRBV28	TRBJ2-6	TRBD2	few
TGTGCCAGCAGCTTAGCCCAGTACACTGAAGCTTTCTTT	CASSLAQYTEAFF	TRBV7-9	TRBJ1-1	NA	NA
TGTGCCAGCAGCTTAGTATGGGGGCCAGTGGAGGGCTACACCTTC	CASSLVWGPVEGYTF	TRBV7-2	TRBJ1-2	NA	NA
TGTGCCAGCAGTGACCCGGGACTAGCCTACAATGAGCAGTTCTTC	CASSDPGLAYNEQFF	TRBV25-1	TRBJ2-1	TRBD2	NA